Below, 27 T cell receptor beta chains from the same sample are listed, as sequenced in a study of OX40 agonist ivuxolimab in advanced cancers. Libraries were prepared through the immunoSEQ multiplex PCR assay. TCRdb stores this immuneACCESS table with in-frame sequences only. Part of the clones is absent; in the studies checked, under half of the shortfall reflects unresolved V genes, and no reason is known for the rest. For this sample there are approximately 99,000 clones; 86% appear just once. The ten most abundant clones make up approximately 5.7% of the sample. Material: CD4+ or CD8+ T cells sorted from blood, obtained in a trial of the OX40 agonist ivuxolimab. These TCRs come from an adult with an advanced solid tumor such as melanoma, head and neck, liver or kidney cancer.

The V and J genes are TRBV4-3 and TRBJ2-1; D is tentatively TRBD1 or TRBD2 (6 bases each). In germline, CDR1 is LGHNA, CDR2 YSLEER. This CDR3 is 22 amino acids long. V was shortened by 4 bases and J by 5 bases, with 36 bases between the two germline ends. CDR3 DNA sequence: TGCGCCAGCAGCCCCAAACCGGTCGTAGGAGGGTCAACAGGGTGGGAGGACAATGAGCAGTTCTTC. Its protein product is CASSPKPVVGGSTGWEDNEQFF.

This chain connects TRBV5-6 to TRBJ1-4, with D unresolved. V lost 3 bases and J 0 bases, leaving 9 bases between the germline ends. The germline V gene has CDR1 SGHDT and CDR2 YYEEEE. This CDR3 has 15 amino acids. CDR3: CASSWLPPTNEKLFF. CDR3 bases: TGTGCCAGCAGCTGGCTTCCCCCAACTAATGAAAAACTGTTTTTT.

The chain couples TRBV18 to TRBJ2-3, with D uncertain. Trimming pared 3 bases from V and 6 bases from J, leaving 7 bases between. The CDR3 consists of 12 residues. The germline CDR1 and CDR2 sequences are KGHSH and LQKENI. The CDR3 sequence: CASSPGTDTQYF. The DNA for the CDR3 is TGTGCCAGCTCACCGGGTACCGATACGCAGTATTTT.

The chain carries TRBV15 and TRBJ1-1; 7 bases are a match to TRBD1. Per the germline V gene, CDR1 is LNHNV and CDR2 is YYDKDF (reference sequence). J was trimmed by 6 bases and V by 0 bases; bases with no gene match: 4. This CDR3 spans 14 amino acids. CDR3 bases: TGTGCCACCAGCAGAGACAGGGGGACGGCTGAAGCTTTCTTT. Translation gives CATSRDRGTAEAFF.

CDR3 residues: CASSVALGYEQYF. CDR3 sequence (DNA): TGCGCCAGCAGTGTAGCCTTAGGCTACGAGCAGTACTTC. J is TRBJ2-7 and V is TRBV10-1; unclear D gene. Germline V gene data show CDR1 as WNHNN and CDR2 as SYGVQD (reference sequence). There are 13 residues in the CDR3. Trimming shortened V by 4 bases and J by 3 bases, and 10 bases separated the two germline ends.

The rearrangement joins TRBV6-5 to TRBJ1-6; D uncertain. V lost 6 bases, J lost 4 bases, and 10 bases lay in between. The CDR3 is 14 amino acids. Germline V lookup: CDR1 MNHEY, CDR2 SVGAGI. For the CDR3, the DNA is TGTGCCAGCAGCCGCGGACGGTATAATTCACCCCTCCACTTT. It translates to CASSRGRYNSPLHF.

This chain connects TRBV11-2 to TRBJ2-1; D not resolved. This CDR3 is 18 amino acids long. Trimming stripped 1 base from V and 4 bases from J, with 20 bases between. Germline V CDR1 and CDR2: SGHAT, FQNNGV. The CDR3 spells CASSLVPPVSPAYNEQFF. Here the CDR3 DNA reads TGTGCCAGCAGCTTAGTCCCGCCCGTTTCCCCTGCATACAATGAGCAGTTCTTC.

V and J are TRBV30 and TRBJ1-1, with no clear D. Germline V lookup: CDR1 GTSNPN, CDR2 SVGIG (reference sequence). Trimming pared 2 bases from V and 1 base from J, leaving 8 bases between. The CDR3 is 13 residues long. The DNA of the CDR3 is TGTGCCTGGAGTCCCACAGCGAACACTGAAGCTTTCTTT. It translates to CAWSPTANTEAFF.

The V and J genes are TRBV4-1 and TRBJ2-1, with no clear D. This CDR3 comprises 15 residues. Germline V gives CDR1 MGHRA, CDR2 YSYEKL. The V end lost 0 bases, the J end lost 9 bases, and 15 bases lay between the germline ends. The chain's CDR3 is CASSQDLGNVGEQFF. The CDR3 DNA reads TGCGCCAGCAGCCAAGATCTGGGTAACGTCGGTGAGCAGTTCTTC.

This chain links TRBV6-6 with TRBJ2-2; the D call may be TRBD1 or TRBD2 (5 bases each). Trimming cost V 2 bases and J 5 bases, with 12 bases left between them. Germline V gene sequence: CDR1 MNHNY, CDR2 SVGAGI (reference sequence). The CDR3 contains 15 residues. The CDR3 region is CASSYDSGRTGELFF. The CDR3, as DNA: TGTGCCAGCAGTTACGATTCAGGGAGAACCGGGGAGCTGTTTTTT.

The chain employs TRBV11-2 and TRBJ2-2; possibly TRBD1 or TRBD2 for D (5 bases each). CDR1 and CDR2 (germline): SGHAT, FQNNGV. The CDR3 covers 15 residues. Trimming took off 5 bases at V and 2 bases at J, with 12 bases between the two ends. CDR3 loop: CASSVSGRNTGELFF. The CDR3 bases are TGTGCCAGCAGCGTGTCGGGACGAAACACCGGGGAGCTGTTTTTT.

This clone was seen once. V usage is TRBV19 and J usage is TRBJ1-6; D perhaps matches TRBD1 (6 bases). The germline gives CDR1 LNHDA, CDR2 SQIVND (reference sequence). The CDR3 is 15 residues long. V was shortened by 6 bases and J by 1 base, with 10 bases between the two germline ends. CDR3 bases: TGTGCCAGTAGATCAGGGGTGTCCTATAATTCACCCCTCCACTTT. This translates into CASRSGVSYNSPLHF.

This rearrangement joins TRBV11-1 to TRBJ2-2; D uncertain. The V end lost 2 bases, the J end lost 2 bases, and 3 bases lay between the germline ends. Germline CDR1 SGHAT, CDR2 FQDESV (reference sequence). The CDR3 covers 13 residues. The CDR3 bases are TGTGCCAGCAGCTTATATAACACCGGGGAGCTGTTTTTT. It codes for CASSLYNTGELFF.

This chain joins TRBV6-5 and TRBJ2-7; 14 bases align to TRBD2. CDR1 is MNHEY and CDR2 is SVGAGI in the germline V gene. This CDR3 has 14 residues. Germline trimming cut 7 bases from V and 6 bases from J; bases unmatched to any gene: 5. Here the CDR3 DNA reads TGTGCCAGCACCGGGACTAGCGGGAGTCGCGAGCAGTACTTC. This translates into CASTGTSGSREQYF.

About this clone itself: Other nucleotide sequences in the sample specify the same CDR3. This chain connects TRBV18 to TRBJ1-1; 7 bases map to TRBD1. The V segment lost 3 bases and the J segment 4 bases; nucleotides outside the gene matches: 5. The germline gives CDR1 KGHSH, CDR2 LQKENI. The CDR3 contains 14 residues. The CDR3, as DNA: TGTGCCAGCTCACCTCAGGGGGGGGGCACTGAAGCTTTCTTT. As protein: CASSPQGGGTEAFF.

CDR3 DNA sequence: TGTGCCAGCAGCTTAACATCCTACGAGCAGTACTTC. This sequence encodes CASSLTSYEQYF. The chain has TRBV7-9 and TRBJ2-7; D is undetermined. The CDR3 contains 12 residues. Trimming left V 2 bases short and J 1 base short, with 3 bases between. CDR1 is SEHNR and CDR2 is FQNEAQ in the germline V gene (reference sequence).

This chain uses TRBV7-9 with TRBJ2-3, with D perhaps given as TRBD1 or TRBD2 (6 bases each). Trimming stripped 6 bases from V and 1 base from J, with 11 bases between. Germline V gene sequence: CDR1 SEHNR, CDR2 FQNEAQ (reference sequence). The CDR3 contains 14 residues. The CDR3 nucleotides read TGTGCCAGCAGGACAGGAGGGGGCACAGATACGCAGTATTTT. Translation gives CASRTGGGTDTQYF.

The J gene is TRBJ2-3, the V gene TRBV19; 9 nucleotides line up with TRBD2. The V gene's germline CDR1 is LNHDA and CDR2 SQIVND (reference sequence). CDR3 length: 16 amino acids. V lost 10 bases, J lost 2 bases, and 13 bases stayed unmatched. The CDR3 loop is CATKRGAGGPTDTQYF. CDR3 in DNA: TGTGCCACAAAACGTGGAGCGGGGGGCCCCACAGATACGCAGTATTTT.

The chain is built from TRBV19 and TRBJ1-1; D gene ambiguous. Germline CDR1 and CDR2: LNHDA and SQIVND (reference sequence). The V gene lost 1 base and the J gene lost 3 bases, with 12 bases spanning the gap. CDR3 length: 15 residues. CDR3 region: CASSIVGNTDTEAFF. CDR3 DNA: TGTGCCAGTAGTATAGTTGGCAATACCGACACTGAAGCTTTCTTT.

CDR3 amino acids: CASSPGLNQPQHF. The CDR3 nucleotides read TGTGCCAGCTCACCGGGCCTCAATCAGCCCCAGCATTTT. The V call is TRBV18, the J call TRBJ1-5; D gene ambiguous. Between the trimmed V and J ends, which lost 3 bases and 3 bases, there was a span of 6 bases. This CDR3 region has 13 residues. Germline V lookup: CDR1 KGHSH, CDR2 LQKENI.

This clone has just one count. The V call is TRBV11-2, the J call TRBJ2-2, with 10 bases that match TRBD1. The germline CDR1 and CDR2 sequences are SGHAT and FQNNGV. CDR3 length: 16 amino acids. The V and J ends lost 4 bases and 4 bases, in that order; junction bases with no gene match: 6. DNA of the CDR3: TGTGCCAGCAGCTGGACGACAGGGGGCAGCACCGGGGAGCTGTTTTTT. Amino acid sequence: CASSWTTGGSTGELFF.

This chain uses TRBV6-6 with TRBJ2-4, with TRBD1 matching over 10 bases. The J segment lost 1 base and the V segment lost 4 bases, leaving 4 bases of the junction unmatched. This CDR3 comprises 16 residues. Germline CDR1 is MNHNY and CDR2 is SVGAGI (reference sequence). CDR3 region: CASSSTGGAAKNIQYF. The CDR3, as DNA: TGTGCCAGCAGTTCGACAGGGGGCGCGGCCAAAAACATTCAGTACTTC.

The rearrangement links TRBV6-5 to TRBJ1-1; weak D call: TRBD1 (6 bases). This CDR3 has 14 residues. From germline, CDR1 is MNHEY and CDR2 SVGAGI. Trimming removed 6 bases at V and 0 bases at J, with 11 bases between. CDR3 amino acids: CASRRDTMNTEAFF. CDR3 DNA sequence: TGTGCCAGCAGACGGGACACTATGAACACTGAAGCTTTCTTT.

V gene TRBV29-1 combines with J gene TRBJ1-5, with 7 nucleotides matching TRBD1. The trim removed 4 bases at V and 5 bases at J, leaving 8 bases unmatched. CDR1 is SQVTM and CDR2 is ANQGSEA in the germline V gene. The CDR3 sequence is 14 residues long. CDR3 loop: CSVGGDSHHQPQHF. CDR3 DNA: TGCAGCGTTGGAGGGGACAGCCATCATCAGCCCCAGCATTTT.

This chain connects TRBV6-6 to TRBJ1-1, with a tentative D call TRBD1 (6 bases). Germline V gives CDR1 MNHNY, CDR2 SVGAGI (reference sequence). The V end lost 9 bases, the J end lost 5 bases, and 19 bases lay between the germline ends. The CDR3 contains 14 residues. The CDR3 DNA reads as TGTGCCAGTACTTTGTCGGGGGCTAGGACTGAAGCTTTCTTT. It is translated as CASTLSGARTEAFF.

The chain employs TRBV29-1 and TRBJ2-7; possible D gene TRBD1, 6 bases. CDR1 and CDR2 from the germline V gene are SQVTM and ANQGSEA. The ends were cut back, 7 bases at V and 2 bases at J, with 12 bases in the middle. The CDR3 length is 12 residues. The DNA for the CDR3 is TGCAGCGCCCAAAGGACAGCCTACGAGCAGTACTTC. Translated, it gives CSAQRTAYEQYF.

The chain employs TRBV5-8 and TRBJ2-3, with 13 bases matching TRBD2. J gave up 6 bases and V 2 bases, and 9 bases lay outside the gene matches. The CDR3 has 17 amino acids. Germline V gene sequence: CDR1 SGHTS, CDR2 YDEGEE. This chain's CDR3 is CASSLGLAGVWMDTQYF. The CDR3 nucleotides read TGTGCCAGCAGCTTAGGACTAGCGGGAGTTTGGATGGATACGCAGTATTTT.